These T cell receptor beta chains were read from a single sample in a study of blood T cell repertoires in COVID-19. The repertoire was sequenced with immunoSEQ multiplex PCR; TCRdb's copy has only in-frame clones and lacks some. The sample records 250,000 or so clones, roughly 84% being singletons. Sequences were obtained from peripheral blood. These receptors were collected from a woman between 35 and 50 years old who had recovered from COVID-19. Each CDR3 is given with its conserved first and last residue. D genes are given only for firm matches. Expanded clones are given a class, and other clones once, few, many or no size at all.

TGTGCCAGCAGCGTAGACACGGGATTTGAGCAGTTCTTC	CASSVDTGFEQFF	TRBV9	.	.	TRBJ2-1
TGTGCCAGTAGTATATCAGGGAGGAATCAGCCCCAGCATTTT	CASSISGRNQPQHF	TRBV19	.	.	TRBJ1-5
TGTGCCAGCAGTTTAACTAGCGGGGGGGCCAATGAGCAGTTCTTC	CASSLTSGGANEQFF	TRBV28	.	TRBD2	TRBJ2-1
TGTGCCTGGACAGGGCCCGCTGAAGCTTTCTTT	CAWTGPAEAFF	TRBV30	few	.	TRBJ1-1
TGCAGCGTTTGGGCCCCCGGACAGGGAAATGAGCAGTTCTTC	CSVWAPGQGNEQFF	TRBV29-1	.	TRBD1	TRBJ2-1
TGTGCCAGCAGTTTGGGGAGGGCCGATCTACCCTACAATGAGCAGTTCTTC	CASSLGRADLPYNEQFF	TRBV27	.	TRBD2	TRBJ2-1
TGTGCCAGCATGGGAGGGTATGTTGGCACTGAAGCTTTCTTT	CASMGGYVGTEAFF	TRBV28	.	.	TRBJ1-1
TGTGCCAGCAGCCAAGATCCGCGGGGAGGTACCGGGGAGCTGTTTTTT	CASSQDPRGGTGELFF	TRBV14	.	.	TRBJ2-2
TGTGCCAGCAGCCGTAACAGGGGGCGTGTATCCGTGCAGTTCTTC	CASSRNRGRVSVQFF	TRBV28	.	TRBD1	TRBJ2-1
TGTGCCAGCAGCCCCAGCTCTGGAAACACCATATATTTT	CASSPSSGNTIYF	TRBV11-3	.	.	TRBJ1-3
TGCAGCGTTGGTAGTAGCTGGTACAATGAGCAGTTCTTC	CSVGSSWYNEQFF	TRBV29-1	.	.	TRBJ2-1
TGTGCCAGCAGCTCGGCCCCGGGGAGCTCCTACGAGCAGTACTTC	CASSSAPGSSYEQYF	TRBV4-2	.	.	TRBJ2-7
TGTGCCAGCAGCGTAGGGCTCTCTGCATCTTCGAACACTGAAGCTTTCTTT	CASSVGLSASSNTEAFF	TRBV9	.	.	TRBJ1-1
TGTGCCACCAGCCGTGATGGTTATGGGGGGAGGATGAACACTGAAGCTTTCTTT	CATSRDGYGGRMNTEAFF	TRBV15	.	.	TRBJ1-1
TGTGCCAGCAGTTACGGGACAGCTGGAAACACCATATATTTT	CASSYGTAGNTIYF	TRBV6-5	.	TRBD1	TRBJ1-3
TGTGCCAGCAGATCCCCCTTCTATGGCTACACCTTC	CASRSPFYGYTF	TRBV12-3/TRBV12-4	.	.	TRBJ1-2
TGCGCCAGCAGCTGGGGTCCGGGATCGGGCTATGGCTACACCTTC	CASSWGPGSGYGYTF	TRBV5-1	once	.	TRBJ1-2
TGTGCCAGCAGCCCCACCGGGGGTTTATTCGGGGAGCTGTTTTTT	CASSPTGGLFGELFF	TRBV7-3	.	.	TRBJ2-2
TGTGCCAGCCGGGGACAGGGTTACACCGGGGAGCTGTTTTTT	CASRGQGYTGELFF	TRBV6-5	.	TRBD1	TRBJ2-2
TGTGCCAGTACGGATCCGGGACAGGGGATGAACACTGAAGCTTTCTTT	CASTDPGQGMNTEAFF	TRBV28	.	TRBD1	TRBJ1-1
TGTGCCAGCAGCTTAGACTCCACAGCCAACACAGATACGCAGTATTTT	CASSLDSTANTDTQYF	TRBV7-9	.	.	TRBJ2-3
TGTGCCAGTAGAGTTCAGGGGTCCGACACCGGGGAGCTGTTTTTT	CASRVQGSDTGELFF	TRBV19	.	.	TRBJ2-2
TGTGCCAGCAGCTTAGAATCGGCGGGGCTCTTCTACGAGCAGTACTTC	CASSLESAGLFYEQYF	TRBV7-9	.	.	TRBJ2-7
TGTGCCAGCAGCGCGTATCAAGAGACCCAGTACTTC	CASSAYQETQYF	TRBV9	.	.	TRBJ2-5
TGTGCCAGCAGCCAAGACAGCAGGATGTTCCAGCAGTACTTC	CASSQDSRMFQQYF	TRBV3-1/TRBV3-2	.	.	TRBJ2-7
TGTGCCAGCAGCGAGGGGGCCATTAAAGAAAAACTGTTTTTT	CASSEGAIKEKLFF	TRBV9	.	TRBD1	TRBJ1-4
TGCGCCAGCAGCTTCTGGTCAGCGAACACCGGGGAGCTGTTTTTT	CASSFWSANTGELFF	TRBV5-1	.	.	TRBJ2-2
TGTGCCAGCAGTTTACTGGGAGGGAATTCACCCCTCCACTTT	CASSLLGGNSPLHF	TRBV28	.	.	TRBJ1-6
TGTGCCAGCAGCCCCCGTGGGGGCGCCGTGGTCGGGGAGCTGTTTTTT	CASSPRGGAVVGELFF	TRBV7-9	.	.	TRBJ2-2
TGTGCCAGCAGTCAACCGGACAGGGGGCTTACTGAAGCTTTCTTT	CASSQPDRGLTEAFF	TRBV6-6	.	TRBD1	TRBJ1-1
TGTGCCAGCAGCTCGGGACAGGGGTCTGAAGATTATGGCTACACCTTC	CASSSGQGSEDYGYTF	TRBV7-3	.	TRBD1	TRBJ1-2
TGTGCCAGCAGTTACGCGGCAGTTGTTTACAATGAGCAGTTCTTC	CASSYAAVVYNEQFF	TRBV6-5	.	.	TRBJ2-1
TGCGCCAGCAGCCGGATCGCGGATAATTCACCCCTCCACTTT	CASSRIADNSPLHF	TRBV4-1	.	.	TRBJ1-6
TGTGCCAGCAGTTTCGGAGGGAATGCAGATACGCAGTATTTT	CASSFGGNADTQYF	TRBV28	.	.	TRBJ2-3
TGTGCCAGCAGTCCCCAGGGCTACGAGCAGTACTTC	CASSPQGYEQYF	TRBV12-3/TRBV12-4	.	.	TRBJ2-7
TGTGCCAGCTCACAGGGGATCACTGAAGCTTTCTTT	CASSQGITEAFF	TRBV18	.	.	TRBJ1-1
TGTGCCAGCAGCCAAGATTCACGGGGAGGCCAAGAGACCCAGTACTTC	CASSQDSRGGQETQYF	TRBV4-2	.	.	TRBJ2-5
TGTGCCAGCAGCTATGACGGGGCAACTAATGAAAAACTGTTTTTT	CASSYDGATNEKLFF	TRBV7-2	once	.	TRBJ1-4
TGCGCCAGCAGCCAAGGGAGGGCCCGGGAGGTTACCGGGGAGCTGTTTTTT	CASSQGRAREVTGELFF	TRBV4-1	.	TRBD2	TRBJ2-2